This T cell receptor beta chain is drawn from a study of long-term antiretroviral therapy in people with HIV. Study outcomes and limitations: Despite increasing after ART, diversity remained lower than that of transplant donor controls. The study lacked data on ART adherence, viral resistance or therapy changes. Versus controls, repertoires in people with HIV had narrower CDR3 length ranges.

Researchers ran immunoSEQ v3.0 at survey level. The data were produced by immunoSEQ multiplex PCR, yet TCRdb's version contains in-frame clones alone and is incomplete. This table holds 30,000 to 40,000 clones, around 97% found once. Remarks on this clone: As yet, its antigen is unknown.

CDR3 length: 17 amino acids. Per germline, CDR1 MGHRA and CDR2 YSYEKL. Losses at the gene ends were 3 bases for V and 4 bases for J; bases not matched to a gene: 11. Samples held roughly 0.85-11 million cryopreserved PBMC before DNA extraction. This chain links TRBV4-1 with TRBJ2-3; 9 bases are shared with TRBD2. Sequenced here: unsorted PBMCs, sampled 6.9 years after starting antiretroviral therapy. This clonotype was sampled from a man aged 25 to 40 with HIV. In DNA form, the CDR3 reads TGCGCCAGCAGCCACTCTCGGGGGGGACTAGCATCAGATACGCAGTATTTT. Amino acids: CASSHSRGGLASDTQYF.